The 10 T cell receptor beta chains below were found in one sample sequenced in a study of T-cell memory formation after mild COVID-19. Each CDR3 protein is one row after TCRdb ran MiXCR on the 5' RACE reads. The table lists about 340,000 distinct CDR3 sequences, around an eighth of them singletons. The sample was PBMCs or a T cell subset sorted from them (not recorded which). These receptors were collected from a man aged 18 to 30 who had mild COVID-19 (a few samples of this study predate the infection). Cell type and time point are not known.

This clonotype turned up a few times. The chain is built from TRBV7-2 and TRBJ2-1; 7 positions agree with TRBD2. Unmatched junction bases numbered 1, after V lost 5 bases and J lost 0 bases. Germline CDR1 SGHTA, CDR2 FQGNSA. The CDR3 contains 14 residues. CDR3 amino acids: CASSRGVSYNEQFF. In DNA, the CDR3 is TGTGCCAGCAGCCGGGGGGTCTCCTACAATGAGCAGTTCTTC.

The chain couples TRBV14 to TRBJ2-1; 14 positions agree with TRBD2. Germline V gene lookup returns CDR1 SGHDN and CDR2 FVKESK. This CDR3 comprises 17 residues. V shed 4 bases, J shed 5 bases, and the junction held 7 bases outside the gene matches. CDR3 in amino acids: CASSLLGLAGGHNEQFF. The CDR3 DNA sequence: TGTGCCAGCAGCCTTCTTGGACTAGCGGGGGGCCACAATGAGCAGTTCTTC.

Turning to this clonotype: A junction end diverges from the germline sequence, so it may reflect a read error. The CDR3 here is CASSLGSQGYNEQFF. The CDR3 coding sequence is TGTGCTAGCAGCTTAGGGTCCCAGGGGTACAATGAGCAGTTCTTC. The rearrangement links TRBV7-7 to TRBJ2-1; a possible D gene is TRBD1 (6 bases). Germline-derived CDR1 and CDR2 are SSHAT and FNYEAQ (reference sequence). The CDR3 contains 15 residues.

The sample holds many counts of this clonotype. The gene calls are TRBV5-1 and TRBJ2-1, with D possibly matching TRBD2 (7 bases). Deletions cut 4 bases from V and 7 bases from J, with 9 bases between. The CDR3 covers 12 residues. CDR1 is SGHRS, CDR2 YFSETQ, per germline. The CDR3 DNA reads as TGCGCCAGCAGCGAGGGGGGGAATGAGCAGTTCTTC. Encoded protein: CASSEGGNEQFF.

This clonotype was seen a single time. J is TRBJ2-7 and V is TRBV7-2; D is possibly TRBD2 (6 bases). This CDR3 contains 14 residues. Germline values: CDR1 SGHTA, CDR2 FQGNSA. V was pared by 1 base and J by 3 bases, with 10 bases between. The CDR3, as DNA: TGTGCCAGCAGCTTAGAGGACGGGAGCTACGAGCAGTACTTC. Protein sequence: CASSLEDGSYEQYF.

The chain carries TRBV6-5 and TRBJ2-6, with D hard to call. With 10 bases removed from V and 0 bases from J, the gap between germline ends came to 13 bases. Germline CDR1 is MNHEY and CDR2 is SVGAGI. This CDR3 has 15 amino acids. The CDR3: CATLKAHSGANVLTF. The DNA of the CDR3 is TGTGCCACATTGAAGGCCCACTCTGGGGCCAACGTCCTGACTTTC.

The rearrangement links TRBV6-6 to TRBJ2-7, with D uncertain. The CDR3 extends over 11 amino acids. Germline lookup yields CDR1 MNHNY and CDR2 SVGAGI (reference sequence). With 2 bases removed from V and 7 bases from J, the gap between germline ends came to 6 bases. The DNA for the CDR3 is TGTGCCAGCAGTTACGGGGAAGAGCAGTACTTC. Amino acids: CASSYGEEQYF.

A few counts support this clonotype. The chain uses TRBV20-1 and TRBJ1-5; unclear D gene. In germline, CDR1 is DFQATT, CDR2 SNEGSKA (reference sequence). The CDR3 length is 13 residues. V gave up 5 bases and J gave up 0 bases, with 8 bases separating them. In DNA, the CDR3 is TGCAGTGCTCTGCAGGATAGCAATCAGCCCCAGCATTTT. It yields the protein CSALQDSNQPQHF.

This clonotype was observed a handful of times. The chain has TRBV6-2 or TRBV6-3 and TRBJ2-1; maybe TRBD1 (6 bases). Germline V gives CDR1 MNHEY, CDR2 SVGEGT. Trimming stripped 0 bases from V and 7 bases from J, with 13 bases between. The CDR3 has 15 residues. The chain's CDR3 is CASSYSWDKSNEQFF. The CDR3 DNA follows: TGTGCCAGCAGTTACTCTTGGGACAAATCAAATGAGCAGTTCTTC.

This CDR3 is CSAHRIGSEAFF. The CDR3 bases are TGCAGTGCCCACAGGATTGGCTCTGAAGCTTTCTTT. The chain couples TRBV20-1 to TRBJ1-1; a weak D match, TRBD1 (5 bases). CDR3 length equals 12 residues. CDR1 is DFQATT, CDR2 SNEGSKA, per germline (reference sequence). V was cut by 6 bases and J by 6 bases, with 14 bases left in between.